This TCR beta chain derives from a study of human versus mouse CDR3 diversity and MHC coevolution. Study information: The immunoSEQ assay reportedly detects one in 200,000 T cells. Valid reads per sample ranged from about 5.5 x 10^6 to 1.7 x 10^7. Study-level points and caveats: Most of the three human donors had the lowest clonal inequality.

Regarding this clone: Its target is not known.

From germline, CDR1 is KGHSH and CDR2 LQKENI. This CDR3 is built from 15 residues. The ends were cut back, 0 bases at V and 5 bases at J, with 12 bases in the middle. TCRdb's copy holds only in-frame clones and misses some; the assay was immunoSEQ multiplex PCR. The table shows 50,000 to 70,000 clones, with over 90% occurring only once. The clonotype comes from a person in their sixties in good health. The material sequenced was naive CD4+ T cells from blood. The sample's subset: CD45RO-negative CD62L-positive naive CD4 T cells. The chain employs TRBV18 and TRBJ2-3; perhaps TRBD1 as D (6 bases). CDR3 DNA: TGTGCCAGCTCACCACCGGAACAGGGCAGAGATACGCAGTATTTT. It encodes CASSPPEQGRDTQYF.